Listed here are 5 T cell receptor beta chains from one sample, sequenced in a study of T cell responses to AZD1222 COVID-19 vaccine. The protocol was immunoSEQ multiplex PCR, while the TCRdb copy is restricted to in-frame clones and leaves out a portion. The top ten clones hold roughly 0.98% of a sample with more than 150,000 clones, about nine tenths of them seen once. The sequencing used peripheral blood, collected on day 0 of AZD1222 vaccination. The source is an adult in good health.

The chain combines TRBV5-1 with TRBJ1-5; 8 bases line up with TRBD1. CDR1 is SGHRS and CDR2 is YFSETQ in the germline V gene. The CDR3 contains 14 residues. J lost 5 bases, V lost 4 bases, and 5 bases had no gene match. CDR3 amino acids: CASSVSQGDQPQHF. The CDR3 DNA is TGCGCCAGCAGCGTGTCACAGGGGGATCAGCCCCAGCATTTT. Complete variable domain (other parts from reference TRBV5-1 and TRBJ1-5): KAGVTQTPRYLIKTRGQQVTLSCSPISGHRSVSWYQQTPGQGLQFLFEYFSETQRNKGNFPGRFSGRQFSNSRSEMNVSTLELGDSALYLCASSVSQGDQPQHFGDGTRLSIL.

V is TRBV27 and J is TRBJ2-7; TRBD1 or TRBD2 may be the D gene (5 bases each). V lost 3 bases, J lost 5 bases, and 11 bases lay in between. CDR3 length equals 13 residues. Germline values: CDR1 MNHEY, CDR2 SMNVEV (reference sequence). The CDR3 coding sequence is TGTGCCAGCAGTTTGAAGGGGACCCACGAGCAGTACTTC. Residues: CASSLKGTHEQYF.

The J gene is TRBJ2-7, the V gene TRBV28; D is possibly TRBD1 or TRBD2 (6 bases each). Trimming stripped 10 bases from V and 4 bases from J, with 23 bases between. Germline V gene lookup returns CDR1 MDHEN and CDR2 SYDVKM. The CDR3 covers 15 residues. CDR3 bases: TGTGCCACCAGCCCGGGGGCGGTCGTGGGTTACGAGCAGTACTTC. Encoded protein: CATSPGAVVGYEQYF.

This chain joins TRBV10-3 and TRBJ2-1, with D perhaps assigned TRBD1 or TRBD2 (6 bases each). This CDR3 is 14 amino acids long. CDR1 is ENHRY, CDR2 SYGVKD, per germline. Trimming took off 10 bases at V and 9 bases at J, with 22 bases between the two ends. CDR3 DNA: TGTGCCACCGCCGGGACCATCGAGGGGGGTGAGCAGTTCTTC. Translation: CATAGTIEGGEQFF.

This clone appeared a single time. The J gene is TRBJ2-3, the V gene TRBV13; D may be TRBD2 (6 bases). Germline assignment: CDR1 PRHDT and CDR2 FYEKMQ (reference sequence). The ends were cut back, 5 bases at V and 0 bases at J, with 15 bases in the middle. The length of the CDR3 is 16 residues. CDR3 region: CASSGGDQSSTDTQYF. The CDR3 coding sequence is TGTGCCAGCAGCGGAGGGGACCAATCTAGCACAGATACGCAGTATTTT.